A few counts support the clone carrying this T cell receptor (beta chain). Its antigen is as yet unknown. This entry is derived from a study of T cells in Graves' hyperthyroidism and ophthalmopathy. TCR beta CDR3 sequences were amplified from RNA transcripts. Researchers ran a first-round RT-PCR on the TCR CDR3 using the HTBI primer set. TCRdb processed the multiplex PCR reads anew with MiXCR; each CDR3 protein has one entry. The repertoire holds under 400,000 distinct CDR3 sequences, with roughly 15% as singletons. Stable hyperthyroidism: no ophthalmopathy progression over 18 months of follow-up. Patients aged 18 to 65 had newly diagnosed hyperthyroidism that had lasted under 2 months. An approximately 10 ml volume of fresh peripheral blood provided the PBMCs. Study-wide results and limits: The majority of expanded thyroid clonotypes above 0.001 also appeared in blood.

The germline V gene encodes CDR1 LNHDA and CDR2 SQIVND (reference sequence). There are 16 residues in the CDR3. V gave up 7 bases and J gave up 2 bases; unmatched junction bases: 5. The sample consisted of blood. The chain links TRBV19 to TRBJ2-2, with 12 nucleotides matching TRBD2. The TCR comes from a man between 25 and 39 years old with Graves' hyperthyroidism. CDR3 DNA: TGTGCCAGTACCCCTGGACTAGCGGGAAACACCGGGGAGCTGTTTTTT. Protein sequence: CASTPGLAGNTGELFF. The variable domain in full, with the rest retrieved from reference TRBV19 and TRBJ2-2, is DGGITQSPKYLFRKEGQNVTLSCEQNLNHDAMYWYRQDPGQGLRLIYYSQIVNDFQKGDIAEGYSVSREKKESFPLTVTSAQKNPTAFYLCASTPGLAGNTGELFFGEGSRLTVL.